The entry that follows covers one T cell receptor beta chain sequence. Primers for the PCR totalled 60 Vbeta and 13 Jbeta. Sequenced by immunoSEQ multiplex PCR; TCRdb stores in-frame clones only, minus some. Seen in this sample are about 48,000 clones; the ten most common clones hold 6% to 7%. The data originate from a study of cytomegalovirus exposure and HLA in healthy donors. The CDR3 runs 15 residues. Germline V gene lookup returns CDR1 LGHNA and CDR2 YSLEER. The source material was PBMCs. The chain uses TRBV4-3 and TRBJ2-5, with D unresolved. TRBJ2-7 matches the DNA end more closely, so the J call is doubtful. The source of this sequence is a male donor in good health and CMV-seropositive. DNA of the CDR3: TGCGCCAGCAGCCAAGACTACGAGGAAACCTACGAGCAGTACTTC. Amino acid sequence: CASSQDYEETYEQYF.